The present T cell receptor (beta chain) was sequenced within a study of blood T cell repertoires in COVID-19. Study in general: COVID-19 samples collected from the United States, Italy and Spain covered acute and convalescent phases. T cells, B-cell-depleted T cells, or PBMCs provided the cDNA or gDNA that served as material.

Repertoires were generated with immunoSEQ multiplex PCR, while TCRdb's copy carries only in-frame clones and drops some. The sample gives 44,000 or so clones, 83% of which show up once; approximately 8.4% is in the top ten. The CDR3 spans 15 residues. The germline V gene has CDR1 MGHDK and CDR2 SYGVNS. The V segment lost 2 bases and the J segment 3 bases; nucleotides outside the gene matches: 6. The sequencing sample was made of peripheral blood. This chain connects TRBV25-1 to TRBJ2-7; 8 nucleotides match TRBD1. The receptor's source is a man older than 75 in a cohort sampled during active COVID-19. DNA of the CDR3: TGTGCCAGCAGTGAACCCAGGGGGCTTCTCTACGAGCAGTACTTC. It specifies CASSEPRGLLYEQYF.